These 12 T cell receptor beta chains were sequenced from one sample in a study of cytomegalovirus exposure and HLA in healthy donors. Repertoires were generated with immunoSEQ multiplex PCR, while TCRdb's copy carries only in-frame clones and drops some. The sample lists 150,000 or so clones; approximately 87% were seen once. The sample comprised PBMCs. All receptors derive from a woman in her twenties or thirties in good health and CMV-seronegative.

V gene TRBV18 combines with J gene TRBJ1-2; tentative D call: TRBD1 (6 bases). The CDR3 extends over 17 amino acids. The germline CDR1 and CDR2 sequences are KGHSH and LQKENI. V was clipped by 2 bases and J by 7 bases, with 23 bases between them. This chain's CDR3 is CASSPATGGREVSGYTF. CDR3 nucleotides: TGTGCCAGCTCACCAGCCACGGGGGGGCGCGAAGTTAGTGGCTACACCTTC.

The chain has TRBV4-3 and TRBJ2-3; 8 nucleotides match TRBD2. Per germline, CDR1 LGHNA and CDR2 YSLEER. The CDR3 length is 17 residues. V was pared by 2 bases and J by 4 bases, with 11 bases of the junction left unmatched. CDR3 region: CASSQSLPGGASDTQYF. CDR3 sequence (DNA): TGCGCCAGCAGCCAATCCCTTCCCGGGGGGGCCTCAGATACGCAGTATTTT.

This chain uses TRBV7-6 with TRBJ2-3, with D maybe TRBD2 (6 bases). CDR1 and CDR2 (germline): SGHVS, FNYEAQ. V was pared by 6 bases and J by 6 bases, with 16 bases between. The CDR3 spans 14 residues. The CDR3 loop reads CASSSSGGSDTQYF. DNA of the CDR3: TGTGCCAGCAGTTCCTCTGGGGGGTCGGATACGCAGTATTTT.

The gene calls are TRBV6-1 and TRBJ1-6; no definite D call. Looked up from germline, CDR1 is MNHNS and CDR2 is SASEGT. This CDR3 has 15 residues. With 2 bases removed from V and 14 bases from J, the gap between germline ends came to 19 bases. CDR3 DNA: TGTGCCAGCAGTGAAAATCGGGTCTTCCAATTCACCCTCCACTTT. The encoded protein is CASSENRVFQFTLHF.

This rearrangement joins TRBV5-5 to TRBJ1-2; D unresolved. Trimming removed 0 bases at V and 13 bases at J, with 10 bases between. Germline CDR1 is SGHKS and CDR2 is YYEKEE (reference sequence). The CDR3 spans 11 residues. CDR3 residues: CASSLASYSTF. The CDR3 bases are TGTGCCAGCAGCTTGGCGAGTTATTCCACCTTC. Looking up the rest from reference TRBV5-5 and TRBJ1-2 gives the full variable domain: DAGVTQSPTHLIKTRGQQVTLRCSPISGHKSVSWYQQVLGQGPQFIFQYYEKEERGRGNFPDRFSARQFPNYSSELNVNALLLGDSALYLCASSLASYSTFGSGTRLTVV.

As to this clone: Germline is not matched at one junction end, which may reflect a read error. This chain uses TRBV7-7 with TRBJ2-5, with D possibly matching TRBD2 (7 bases). From germline, CDR1 is SSHAT and CDR2 FNYEAQ (reference sequence). This CDR3 contains 15 residues. The CDR3 region has the DNA TGTGCTAGCAGCTTGGGGAGGGGGTACAGGGAGACCCAGTACTTC. Translating it yields CASSLGRGYRETQYF.

The chain recombines TRBV13 with TRBJ2-3; D is unclear. Trimming removed 2 bases at V and 13 bases at J, with 19 bases between. Per the germline V gene, CDR1 is PRHDT and CDR2 is FYEKMQ (reference sequence). The length of the CDR3 is 14 residues. The CDR3 loop reads CASSLRSSRSEKYF. The CDR3 bases are TGTGCCAGCAGCTTACGTAGTTCTCGGAGCGAGAAGTATTTT.

To note about this clone: At one boundary the junction diverges from the germline segment, which might be a read error. The chain combines TRBV5-1 with TRBJ2-5, with TRBD2 matching over 13 bases. Germline loops: CDR1 SGHRS, CDR2 YFSETQ. The CDR3 contains 13 residues. CDR3 DNA: TGCGCCAGCAGCTGGGGGACTAGCGGGGTGCTGGACTTC. This translates into CASSWGTSGVLDF.

The rearrangement uses TRBV19 and TRBJ2-2; possible D gene TRBD2, 6 bases. Germline V gene data show CDR1 as LNHDA and CDR2 as SQIVND (reference sequence). This CDR3 spans 16 amino acids. Trimming pared 5 bases from V and 1 base from J, leaving 14 bases between. The CDR3 DNA follows: TGTGCCAGTAGTCGGGCGGGACGGGGGAACACCGGGGAGCTGTTTTTT. Its translation: CASSRAGRGNTGELFF. The whole variable domain, remainder taken from reference TRBV19 and TRBJ2-2, is DGGITQSPKYLFRKEGQNVTLSCEQNLNHDAMYWYRQDPGQGLRLIYYSQIVNDFQKGDIAEGYSVSREKKESFPLTVTSAQKNPTAFYLCASSRAGRGNTGELFFGEGSRLTVL.

This rearrangement joins TRBV19 to TRBJ2-6; 9 bases line up with TRBD1. V dropped 5 bases and J dropped 0; count of bases not matched to a gene: 5. CDR1 is LNHDA, CDR2 SQIVND, per germline (reference sequence). This CDR3 contains 17 residues. The CDR3 coding sequence is TGTGCCAGTAGTCCGACAGGGGGTGGCTCTGGGGCCAACGTCCTGACTTTC. Its translation: CASSPTGGGSGANVLTF.

The rearrangement links TRBV6-1 to TRBJ1-5; no clear D. The CDR3 is 15 residues long. V was pared by 1 base and J by 2 bases, with 9 bases between. Germline V CDR1 and CDR2: MNHNS, SASEGT. CDR3 loop: CASSEDAGGNQPQHF. CDR3 coding DNA: TGTGCCAGCAGTGAAGACGCCGGTGGCAATCAGCCCCAGCATTTT.

V and J are TRBV13 and TRBJ2-5; TRBD1 might be the D (5 bases). CDR3 length: 14 amino acids. V dropped 3 bases and J dropped 4 bases, with 12 bases sitting between them. The germline CDR1 and CDR2 sequences are PRHDT and FYEKMQ (reference sequence). CDR3 sequence (DNA): TGTGCCAGCAGCTTCCAGGGCACTGGAGAGACCCAGTACTTC. As protein: CASSFQGTGETQYF.